This TCR beta chain comes out of a study of CD8 T cells in ankylosing spondylitis. Study outcomes and limitations: There was reportedly significant enrichment of clones that were disease-linked in matched ankylosing spondylitis synovial fluid. Prior work had noted some motif variants in reactive arthritis blood and synovial fluid. What appeared characteristic of ankylosing spondylitis blood was a TCR beta motif of several highly homologous variants.

TCR beta libraries were made by quantitative 5'-RACE with molecular barcodes. Using its own MiXCR run on the 5' RACE reads, TCRdb lists one record per CDR3 protein. The repertoire holds about 540,000 distinct CDR3 sequences, 10% to 15% seen once, with about 6.8% in the top ten. Trimming cost V 5 bases and J 6 bases; bases outside gene matches: 4. The length of the CDR3 is 14 residues. CDR1 and CDR2 from the germline V gene are LNHDA and SQIVND (reference sequence). This clonotype showed up just a few times. Its antigen is currently unknown. This TCR came from a male donor with ankylosing spondylitis. V and J are TRBV19 and TRBJ1-4; 9 nucleotides line up with TRBD1. Sequencing was carried out using blood, either unsorted or a sorted T cell fraction (not recorded which). This chain's CDR3 is CASSLQGAYEKLFF. The CDR3 DNA sequence: TGTGCCAGTAGTCTACAGGGGGCGTATGAAAAACTGTTTTTT.